This T cell receptor (gamma chain) emerged from a study of gamma delta lymphoproliferative disorders and STAT genes. This clone was detected only a few times. What it binds is not known. A far larger clone is one nucleotide away, so this likely arose from a read error. This CDR3 is also generated by other DNA sequences in the sample. With CATT, TCRdb re-called clones from the multiplex PCR reads. The sample contains under 2,500 gamma-chain clones, 15% to 20% of which appear only once. Genomic DNA from isolated PBMCs served as the sequencing template. The median age of sequenced patients was over 60 years. Study-level findings and limits: Apart from two gamma clonotypes, major patient clonotypes were public. Gamma repertoires grouped patients separately from controls; delta repertoires showed no separation.

Sequenced sample: blood. The TCR was taken from a human donor with gamma-delta T-cell large granular lymphocyte leukemia.

This CDR3 is CATWDGRWGFKIF. For the CDR3, the DNA is TGTGCCACCTGGGACGGGCGGTGGGGGTTCAAGATATTT. This chain connects TRGV2 to TRGJP1. TCRdb leaves out the J gene; it was filled in here by matching the DNA to germline. Germline lookup yields CDR1 EGSNGY and CDR2 YDSYNSKV. This CDR3 is built from 13 residues. V was pared by 0 bases and J by 12 bases, with 7 bases of the junction left unmatched.